This TCR beta chain originates from a study of metastatic and nonmetastatic thyroid tumors. With MiXCR, TCRdb reprocessed the PCR reads. Of 100,000 or so clones listed, about 15% are singletons. There are many counts of this clone. All patients were untreated before thyroid surgery. Germline trimming cut 1 base from V and 4 bases from J; bases unmatched to any gene: 4. Germline V lookup: CDR1 MDHEN, CDR2 SYDVKM. This CDR3 contains 15 residues. This clonotype was obtained from a female donor with papillary thyroid cancer or a benign thyroid nodule (not recorded which). Some clones in this sample may be carry-over from other donors' samples. V is TRBV28 and J is TRBJ2-5; 9 bases agree with TRBD2. Specimen: blood. The DNA for the CDR3 is TGTGCCAGCAGTTTATCCATTAGCGGGGGAGAGACCCAGTACTTC. Translated, it gives CASSLSISGGETQYF.